This T cell receptor (beta chain) was sequenced during a study of blood T cell repertoires in COVID-19. The protocol was immunoSEQ multiplex PCR, while the TCRdb copy is restricted to in-frame clones and leaves out a portion. In the table there are around 46,000 clones, around 85% of which are singletons. With V trimmed by 5 bases and J by 4 bases, 5 bases remained unmatched. Germline V gene lookup returns CDR1 MNHEY and CDR2 SVGEGT. The CDR3 covers 13 residues. J is TRBJ2-7 and V is TRBV6-2 or TRBV6-3; 7 bases align to TRBD1. This TCR was sampled from a human donor in a cohort sampled during active COVID-19. Sequencing input: peripheral blood. For the CDR3, the DNA is TGTGCCAGCAGTCCCCCAGGGGGATACGAGCAGTACTTC. The encoded protein is CASSPPGGYEQYF.